This T cell receptor beta chain was observed in a study of Ad26.COV2.S vaccination and SARS-CoV-2 variants. The CDR3 runs 13 residues. Per the germline V gene, CDR1 is SGHRS and CDR2 is YFSETQ. Trimming cost V 5 bases and J 4 bases, with 12 bases left between them. Regarding treatment: 15 to 20 received Ad26.COV2.S at low or high dose, single or two shots; about 5 received placebo; per-sample allocation not given. The samples date from day 63 after the first vaccine or placebo injection. Assay: immunoSEQ multiplex PCR; the TCRdb copy retains only in-frame clones and omits some. The sample has 300,000 to 400,000 clones, about 85% seen once.

The chain employs TRBV5-1 and TRBJ1-2; D remains ambiguous. This clonotype originated in a person aged 18 to 59 who received the Ad26.COV2.S COVID-19 vaccine or a placebo. The sequences come from peripheral blood, collected in a trial of Ad26.COV2.S vaccine versus placebo. CDR3 in amino acids: CASRLSSLYGYTF. CDR3 DNA sequence: TGCGCCAGCAGGTTATCATCGCTCTATGGCTACACCTTC.